This TCR beta chain derives from a study of cytomegalovirus exposure and HLA in healthy donors. Study conclusions and caveats: Previous analysis showed most TCR beta V segments were productive about 90% or about 30% of the time.

This clone has a handful of counts. No antigen is known for it. The PCR contained 60 Vbeta and 13 Jbeta primers. Data came from immunoSEQ multiplex PCR; TCRdb stores just in-frame clones and leaves some out. The data show about 77,000 clones, 60% to 85% seen once. CDR1 is SGHTA and CDR2 is FQGNSA in the germline V gene. This CDR3 is 14 amino acids long. The germline V and J ends were trimmed by 5 bases and 2 bases, with 11 bases remaining between them. The genes are TRBV7-2 and TRBJ2-3; tentatively, D is TRBD2 (6 bases). The specimen was PBMCs. This TCR was sampled from a middle-aged man in good health and CMV-seronegative. This CDR3 reads CASSVSGYTDTQYF. In DNA, the CDR3 is TGTGCCAGCAGCGTTAGCGGTTACACAGATACGCAGTATTTT.